These 26 T cell receptor beta chains originate from one sample sequenced in a study of T cell clonotyping in hematopoietic cell transplantation. Time point indicated: recipient sample about 28 days before transplant, after cytoreduction. Measured with immunoSEQ multiplex PCR; TCRdb has only the in-frame clones, and not every one. The sample has some 30,000 clones; just over 90% are singletons. Material: peripheral blood mononuclear cells, obtained before stem cell transplant. The receptors come from a man aged 45-60 years with acute myeloid leukemia. Some clones in this sample may be carry-over from other donors' samples.

V usage is TRBV9 and J usage is TRBJ1-1, with TRBD1 matching 7 bases. V lost 4 bases, J lost 6 bases, and 12 bases stayed unmatched. The CDR3 extends over 15 amino acids. Germline CDR1 reads SGDLS; CDR2 reads YYNGEE. CDR3 amino acids: CASSLRSGGEAEAFF. The CDR3 region has the DNA TGTGCCAGCAGCCTCCGTTCAGGGGGAGAGGCTGAAGCTTTCTTT.

The chain employs TRBV5-1 and TRBJ2-2; 7 bases are shared with TRBD1. The CDR3 sequence is 15 residues long. Trimming cost V 0 bases and J 3 bases; bases outside gene matches: 2. Germline V gives CDR1 SGHRS, CDR2 YFSETQ. The CDR3 protein is CASSLEGADTGELFF. In DNA form, the CDR3 reads TGCGCCAGCAGCTTGGAGGGGGCGGACACCGGGGAGCTGTTTTTT.

The chain links TRBV7-8 to TRBJ1-5; 9 bases are a match to TRBD1. V lost 5 bases and J lost 1; bases outside the gene matches: 6. This CDR3 is built from 16 residues. Germline V gives CDR1 SGHVS, CDR2 FQNEAQ. The CDR3 loop reads CASSPLDRGSNQPQHF. The DNA for the CDR3 is TGTGCCAGCAGCCCGCTGGACAGGGGAAGCAATCAGCCCCAGCATTTT.

This clone was seen only once. The chain combines TRBV28 with TRBJ2-3; D unclear. V lost 4 bases and J lost 0, with 5 bases in between. Germline V gene data show CDR1 as MDHEN and CDR2 as SYDVKM. This CDR3 is 13 amino acids long. CDR3 loop: CASSYYSTDTQYF. CDR3 DNA sequence: TGTGCCAGCAGTTATTATAGCACAGATACGCAGTATTTT.

The chain recombines TRBV28 with TRBJ2-1; D gene unclear. V dropped 8 bases and J dropped 1 base, with 9 bases sitting between them. The CDR3 covers 13 residues. Germline CDR1 and CDR2: MDHEN and SYDVKM. The CDR3: CASSLVSYNEQFF. The CDR3 coding sequence is TGTGCCAGCTCTTTAGTTTCCTACAATGAGCAGTTCTTC.

Remarks on this clone: At one end the junction does not follow the germline gene, possibly because of a read error. The chain links TRBV7-9 to TRBJ1-2, with a possible D match to TRBD1 (6 bases). The V gene's germline CDR1 is SEHNR and CDR2 FQNEAQ (reference sequence). The CDR3 length is 17 residues. CDR3 loop: CASTLRGAPTANYGYTF. In DNA form, the CDR3 reads TGTGCCAGCACCTTAAGGGGGGCCCCTACAGCTAACTATGGCTACACCTTC.

V gene TRBV19 combines with J gene TRBJ2-2; D ambiguous. The CDR3 sequence is 14 residues long. Germline V gene data show CDR1 as LNHDA and CDR2 as SQIVND (reference sequence). V lost 5 bases and J 1 base, leaving 8 bases between the germline ends. The CDR3 nucleotides read TGTGCCAGTAGTGAGCAGGAGAACACCGGGGAGCTGTTTTTT. Amino acid sequence: CASSEQENTGELFF.

CDR3 amino acids: CASSRDRSTTNEKLFF. The CDR3 nucleotides read TGTGCCAGCAGCCGGGACAGGTCCACAACTAATGAAAAACTGTTTTTT. This chain joins TRBV28 and TRBJ1-4, with TRBD1 matching 8 bases. V lost 6 bases and J lost 0; bases outside the gene matches: 6. The CDR3 totals 16 residues. Germline V gene sequence: CDR1 MDHEN, CDR2 SYDVKM.

The gene calls are TRBV29-1 and TRBJ1-3; no clear D. CDR3 length: 12 amino acids. Deletions cut 4 bases from V and 4 bases from J, with 8 bases between. CDR1 and CDR2 from the germline V gene are SQVTM and ANQGSEA. In DNA form, the CDR3 reads TGCAGCGTTGCAGTTGCCGGAAACACCATATATTTT. Its protein is CSVAVAGNTIYF. The full variable domain, completed using reference TRBV29-1 and TRBJ1-3, is SAVISQKPSRDICQRGTSLTIQCQVDSQVTMMFWYRQQPGQSLTLIATANQGSEATYESGFVIDKFPISRPNLTFSTLTVSNMSPEDSSIYLCSVAVAGNTIYFGEGSWLTVV.

The V call is TRBV7-2, the J call TRBJ2-1; no clear D gene. Between the trimmed V and J ends, which lost 8 bases and 5 bases, there was a span of 16 bases. The CDR3 spans 14 residues. From germline, CDR1 is SGHTA and CDR2 FQGNSA. The CDR3 sequence: CASSRTGKNNEQFF. The DNA of the CDR3 is TGTGCCAGCTCCAGGACGGGCAAAAACAATGAGCAGTTCTTC.

The chain links TRBV7-2 to TRBJ2-7; D is ambiguous. V lost 5 bases to trimming and J lost 0 bases, with 8 bases between them. Germline CDR1 is SGHTA and CDR2 is FQGNSA. This CDR3 region has 13 residues. The CDR3 nucleotides read TGTGCCAGCAGCCTGGTGAGCTCCTACGAGCAGTACTTC. Translating gives CASSLVSSYEQYF.

The chain is built from TRBV11-2 and TRBJ2-1, with TRBD2 matching 12 bases. The CDR3 length is 16 residues. Germline CDR1 is SGHAT and CDR2 is FQNNGV. The V segment lost 1 base and the J segment 8 bases; nucleotides outside the gene matches: 6. CDR3 DNA: TGTGCCAGCAGCTTAGGGTGGACTAGCGGGAATGATGAGCAGTTCTTC. This codes for CASSLGWTSGNDEQFF.

The chain has TRBV6-5 and TRBJ1-1, with TRBD1 matching 10 bases. From germline, CDR1 is MNHEY and CDR2 SVGAGI. The CDR3 is 15 residues long. J was trimmed by 3 bases and V by 2 bases; bases with no gene match: 3. CDR3 amino acids: CASSYPGQGDTEAFF. CDR3 DNA sequence: TGTGCCAGCAGTTACCCTGGACAGGGGGACACTGAAGCTTTCTTT.

The chain recombines TRBV6-1 with TRBJ2-5; perhaps TRBD2 as D (5 bases). This CDR3 region has 11 residues. In germline, CDR1 is MNHNS, CDR2 SASEGT. Trimming cost V 8 bases and J 5 bases, with 9 bases left between them. The CDR3, as DNA: TGTGCCAGCGGAACGGGGGAGACCCAGTACTTC. Translation: CASGTGETQYF.

The rearrangement joins TRBV7-2 to TRBJ1-1; the D gene is possibly TRBD1 (5 bases). The CDR3 has 16 amino acids. V lost 1 base, J lost 1 base, and 13 bases lay in between. Germline values: CDR1 SGHTA, CDR2 FQGNSA. CDR3 protein: CASSLGVPTANTEAFF. The CDR3 DNA reads as TGTGCCAGCAGCTTAGGGGTTCCGACAGCGAACACTGAAGCTTTCTTT.

The rearrangement links TRBV30 to TRBJ1-1, with a possible D match to TRBD1 (5 bases). The V gene's germline CDR1 is GTSNPN and CDR2 SVGIG (reference sequence). The CDR3 spans 13 residues. With 4 bases removed from V and 4 bases from J, the gap between germline ends came to 13 bases. The CDR3 DNA reads as TGTGCCTGGAATAGGAATGGGGGCACTGAAGCTTTCTTT. Translated: CAWNRNGGTEAFF. The variable domain in full, with the rest retrieved from reference TRBV30 and TRBJ1-1, is SQTIHQWPATLVQPVGSPLSLECTVEGTSNPNLYWYRQAAGRGLQLLFYSVGIGQISSEVPQNLSASRPQDRQFILSSKKLLLSDSGFYLCAWNRNGGTEAFFGQGTRLTVV.

The chain combines TRBV27 with TRBJ2-7; D is perhaps TRBD1 or TRBD2 (6 bases each). The germline V gene encodes CDR1 MNHEY and CDR2 SMNVEV (reference sequence). Trimming took off 2 bases at V and 6 bases at J, with 11 bases between the two ends. The CDR3 is made up of 13 amino acids. The CDR3 loop is CASSLRGAAEQYF. The CDR3 DNA sequence: TGTGCCAGCAGTTTAAGGGGGGCGGCCGAGCAGTACTTC.

The rearrangement joins TRBV9 to TRBJ2-5; 7 bases are a match to TRBD1. This CDR3 is 17 amino acids long. The germline gives CDR1 SGDLS, CDR2 YYNGEE. V dropped 3 bases and J dropped 5; count of bases not matched to a gene: 16. CDR3 nucleotide sequence: TGTGCCAGCAGCGACGGCGAGGGCAGGGGGTACTGGGAGACCCAGTACTTC. It encodes CASSDGEGRGYWETQYF.

Here the CDR3 reads CASRDRADTEAFF. The CDR3 DNA sequence: TGCGCCAGCAGGGACAGGGCGGACACTGAAGCTTTCTTT. The rearrangement links TRBV4-1 to TRBJ1-1; TRBD1 aligns across 8 bases. Germline V gene sequence: CDR1 MGHRA, CDR2 YSYEKL. With 6 bases clipped from V and 3 bases from J, the junction kept 3 bases outside the gene matches. The CDR3 consists of 13 residues.

The J gene is TRBJ1-2, the V gene TRBV28; a possible D gene is TRBD1 (6 bases). The CDR3 is made up of 17 amino acids. V was clipped by 8 bases and J by 3 bases, with 25 bases between them. Looked up from germline, CDR1 is MDHEN and CDR2 is SYDVKM. In DNA, the CDR3 is TGTGCCAGCGGGGGGGGGCAGGGTGGCCCCCGGGACTATGGCTACACCTTC. Translated: CASGGGQGGPRDYGYTF.

This chain connects TRBV6-5 to TRBJ2-3; 7 bases align to TRBD2. Germline V gene sequence: CDR1 MNHEY, CDR2 SVGAGI. V trimming: 6 bases; J trimming: 7 bases; junction bases outside the gene matches: 10. This CDR3 comprises 14 residues. This CDR3 reads CASRGGSFGNTQYF. CDR3 bases: TGTGCCAGCAGGGGCGGGAGCTTCGGAAATACGCAGTATTTT.

The chain couples TRBV2 to TRBJ2-7, with 8 nucleotides matching TRBD2. The CDR3 extends over 14 amino acids. Germline V gene lookup returns CDR1 SNHLY and CDR2 FYNNEI. Trimming took 10 bases from V and 0 from J; bases not matched to a gene: 8. The CDR3 region has the DNA TGTGCCACCCAGCGGGGGAGTTTCTCCTACGAGCAGTACTTC. This encodes CATQRGSFSYEQYF. The full variable domain, rest sourced from reference TRBV2 and TRBJ2-7, is EPEVTQTPSHQVTQMGQEVILRCVPISNHLYFYWYRQILGQKVEFLVSFYNNEISEKSEIFDDQFSVERPDGSNFTLKIRSTKLEDSAMYFCATQRGSFSYEQYFGPGTRLTVT.

The chain combines TRBV6-5 with TRBJ1-6, with D possibly TRBD1 on 6 matching bases. Germline CDR1 reads MNHEY; CDR2 reads SVGAGI. This CDR3 is built from 14 residues. Trimming removed 6 bases at V and 5 bases at J, with 11 bases between. CDR3 nucleotide sequence: TGTGCCAGCAGACCGGGACAAGATAATTCACCCCTCCACTTT. Translation gives CASRPGQDNSPLHF.

This chain connects TRBV28 to TRBJ1-4, with D hard to call. The CDR3 covers 15 residues. CDR1 is MDHEN and CDR2 is SYDVKM in the germline V gene. Deletions cut 3 bases from V and 8 bases from J, with 16 bases between. The CDR3 is CASSFFSRRMEKLFF. CDR3 sequence (DNA): TGTGCCAGCAGTTTTTTTTCCAGGCGGATGGAAAAACTGTTTTTT.

The V and J genes are TRBV2 and TRBJ1-1; TRBD1 matches 10 bases. V lost 11 bases to trimming and J lost 0 bases; unmatched junction nucleotides: 12. CDR1 and CDR2 from the germline V gene are SNHLY and FYNNEI. This CDR3 has 16 amino acids. The CDR3 sequence: CAGLQDRGFMNTEAFF. In nucleotides, the CDR3 is TGTGCCGGACTCCAGGACAGGGGGTTCATGAACACTGAAGCTTTCTTT. Variable domain in full (rest from reference TRBV2 and TRBJ1-1): EPEVTQTPSHQVTQMGQEVILRCVPISNHLYFYWYRQILGQKVEFLVSFYNNEISEKSEIFDDQFSVERPDGSNFTLKIRSTKLEDSAMYFCAGLQDRGFMNTEAFFGQGTRLTVV.

With respect to this clone: A read error may account for a junction end that differs from germline. The chain is built from TRBV30 and TRBJ2-5; D not resolved. This CDR3 has 14 amino acids. CDR1 and CDR2 (germline): GTSNPN, SVGIG (reference sequence). The chain's CDR3 is CAWSVKGYQETQYF. In DNA, the CDR3 is TGTGCCTGGAGTGTAAAGGGCTACCAGGAGACCCAGTACTTC.